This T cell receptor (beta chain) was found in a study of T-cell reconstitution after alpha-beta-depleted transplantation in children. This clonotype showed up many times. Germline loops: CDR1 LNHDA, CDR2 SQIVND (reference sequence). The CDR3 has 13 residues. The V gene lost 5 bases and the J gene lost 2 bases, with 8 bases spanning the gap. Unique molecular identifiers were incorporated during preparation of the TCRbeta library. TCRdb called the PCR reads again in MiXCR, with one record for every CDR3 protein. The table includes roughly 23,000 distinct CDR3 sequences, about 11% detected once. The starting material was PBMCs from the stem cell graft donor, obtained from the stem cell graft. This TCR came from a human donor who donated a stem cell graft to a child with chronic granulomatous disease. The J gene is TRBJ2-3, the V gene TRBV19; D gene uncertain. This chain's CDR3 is CASSGFHTDTQYF. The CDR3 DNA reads TGTGCCAGTAGTGGCTTTCACACAGATACGCAGTATTTT.